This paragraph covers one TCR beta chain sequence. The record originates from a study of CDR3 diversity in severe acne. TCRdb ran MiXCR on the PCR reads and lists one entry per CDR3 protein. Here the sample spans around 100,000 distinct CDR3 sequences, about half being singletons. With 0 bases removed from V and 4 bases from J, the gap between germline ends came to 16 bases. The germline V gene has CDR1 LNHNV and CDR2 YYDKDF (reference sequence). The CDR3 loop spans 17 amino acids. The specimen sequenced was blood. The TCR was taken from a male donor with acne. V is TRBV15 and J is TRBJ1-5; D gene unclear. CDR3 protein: CATSREPQRLRNQPQHF. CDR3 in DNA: TGTGCCACCAGCAGAGAACCCCAAAGGTTACGGAATCAGCCCCAGCATTTT. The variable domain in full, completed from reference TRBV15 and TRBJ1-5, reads DAMVIQNPRYQVTQFGKPVTLSCSQTLNHNVMYWYQQKSSQAPKLLFHYYDKDFNNEADTPDNFQSRRPNTSFCFLDIRSPGLGDTAMYLCATSREPQRLRNQPQHFGDGTRLSIL.